Listed here are 10 T cell receptor beta chains from one sample, sequenced in a study of T cell repertoires in cytomegalovirus infection. These receptors' targets are unknown. TCRdb recomputed calls from the reads with MiXCR, one row per CDR3 protein. There are about 350,000 distinct CDR3 sequences in the sample; about 35% occur only once, and 13% lies in the top ten. The sequencing used cultured PBMCs, collected from culture after CMV antigen stimulation. These receptor sequences come from a human donor in good health (CMV status not recorded). Some clones in this sample may be carry-over from other donors' samples.

V usage is TRBV19 and J usage is TRBJ2-1; D gene uncertain. The CDR3 has 13 amino acids. Trimming shortened V by 5 bases and J by 3 bases, and 8 bases separated the two germline ends. CDR1 and CDR2 from the germline V gene are LNHDA and SQIVND (reference sequence). CDR3 in DNA: TGTGCCAGTAGTCACGACCACTACAATGAGCAGTTCTTC. It is translated as CASSHDHYNEQFF.

The chain recombines TRBV12-3 or TRBV12-4 with TRBJ1-1, with D hard to call. This CDR3 contains 14 residues. V lost 3 bases, J lost 0 bases, and 8 bases lay in between. CDR3 residues: CASSFQIMNTEAFF. The CDR3 DNA sequence: TGTGCCAGCAGTTTTCAGATTATGAACACTGAAGCTTTCTTT.

The rearrangement uses TRBV6-6 and TRBJ2-3; the D call may be TRBD1 or TRBD2 (5 bases each). Germline assignment: CDR1 MNHNY and CDR2 SVGAGI (reference sequence). The CDR3 loop spans 14 amino acids. Trimming pared 6 bases from V and 1 base from J, leaving 11 bases between. The CDR3 DNA reads as TGTGCCAGCAGCCGGGACGGTGGCACAGATACGCAGTATTTT. Its translation is CASSRDGGTDTQYF.

In this sample, this clonotype turned up a few times. V usage is TRBV27 and J usage is TRBJ1-5; no reliable D call. Germline V gene data show CDR1 as MNHEY and CDR2 as SMNVEV (reference sequence). V lost 0 bases, J lost 6 bases, and 6 bases lay in between. This CDR3 comprises 13 residues. For the CDR3, the DNA is TGTGCCAGCAGTTTATCGCTAAGTCAGCCCCAGCATTTT. It translates to CASSLSLSQPQHF.

The rearrangement links TRBV28 to TRBJ2-1, with a weak D call TRBD2 (6 bases). V dropped 2 bases and J dropped 8 bases, with 16 bases sitting between them. CDR1 MDHEN and CDR2 SYDVKM come from the germline V gene. This CDR3 spans 15 amino acids. CDR3 region: CASSLRPTSFDEQFF. DNA for the CDR3: TGTGCCAGCAGTTTACGTCCGACTAGTTTCGATGAGCAGTTCTTC.

The V and J genes are TRBV4-2 and TRBJ2-3; TRBD2 is a possible D gene (6 bases). V was clipped by 0 bases and J by 13 bases, with 14 bases between them. The CDR3 consists of 13 residues. The V gene's germline CDR1 is LGHNA and CDR2 YNFKEQ. In DNA, the CDR3 is TGTGCCAGCAGCCAAGAAGTCACTAGCCCCAAGTATTTT. This codes for CASSQEVTSPKYF.

This chain joins TRBV12-3 or TRBV12-4 and TRBJ1-1; 9 nucleotides agree with TRBD1. V dropped 4 bases and J dropped 10; count of bases not matched to a gene: 16. The CDR3 covers 16 residues. DNA of the CDR3: TGTGCCAGCAGTTCAGGGGACAGGGTCTCAACCAATATAGCTTTCTTT. As protein: CASSSGDRVSTNIAFF.

This clonotype has only a few counts. This chain connects TRBV5-4 to TRBJ2-7; D may be TRBD1 (6 bases). There are 16 residues in the CDR3. Trimming stripped 2 bases from V and 4 bases from J, with 19 bases between. Looked up from germline, CDR1 is SGHNT and CDR2 is YYREEE (reference sequence). The CDR3 DNA reads TGTGCCAGCAGCTTTAAGAGACAGGCTGGCCCTTACGAGCAGTACTTC. Protein sequence: CASSFKRQAGPYEQYF.

This clonotype has more than one count but fewer than ten. The V gene is TRBV28, the J gene TRBJ1-6, with no clear D. The V gene lost 6 bases and the J gene lost 14 bases, with 20 bases spanning the gap. The germline V gene encodes CDR1 MDHEN and CDR2 SYDVKM. The length of the CDR3 is 14 residues. CDR3 DNA: TGTGCCAGCAGGCAAGGAGGTTTGGTCGGTACCCTCCACTTT. It translates to CASRQGGLVGTLHF.

This clonotype was counted between two and nine times. This chain links TRBV24-1 with TRBJ2-1, with 8 bases fitting TRBD2. With V trimmed by 4 bases and J by 2 bases, 15 bases remained unmatched. Germline CDR1 is KGHDR and CDR2 is SFDVKD. The CDR3 contains 19 residues. The CDR3 nucleotides are TGTGCCACCAGTGACCGGGGGGGTGACTGGAGCGGGGCCTACAATGAGCAGTTCTTC. Translated, it gives CATSDRGGDWSGAYNEQFF.